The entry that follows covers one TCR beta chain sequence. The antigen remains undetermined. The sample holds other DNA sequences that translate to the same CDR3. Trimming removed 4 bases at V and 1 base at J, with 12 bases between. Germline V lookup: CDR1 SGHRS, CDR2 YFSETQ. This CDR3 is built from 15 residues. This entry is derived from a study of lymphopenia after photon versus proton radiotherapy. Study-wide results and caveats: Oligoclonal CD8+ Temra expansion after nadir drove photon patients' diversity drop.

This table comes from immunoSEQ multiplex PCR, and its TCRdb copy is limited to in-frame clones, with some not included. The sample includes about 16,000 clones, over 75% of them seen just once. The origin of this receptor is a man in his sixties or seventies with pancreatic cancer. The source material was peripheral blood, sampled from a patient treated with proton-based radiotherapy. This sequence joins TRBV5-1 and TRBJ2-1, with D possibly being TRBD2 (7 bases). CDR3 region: CASSEQGGSYNEQFF. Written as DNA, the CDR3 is TGCGCCAGCAGCGAACAGGGAGGGTCCTACAATGAGCAGTTCTTC.